These 4 T cell receptor beta chains share one sample of origin, sequenced in a study of CD8+ T cells in alopecia areata. The study sorted pooled cutaneous lymph node cells by CD4, CD8alpha, NKG2D, NKG2ACE and other markers. In each case, RNA was isolated and then reverse transcribed into cDNA as the sequencing template. Clones were read by immunoSEQ multiplex PCR, and TCRdb kept only the in-frame ones, dropping some. The sample lists 250,000 or so clones, none appearing once, the ten largest making up 1.2%. Material: CD4+ T cells sorted from a lymph node. These TCRs come from a C3H/HeJ mouse with alopecia areata. MHC haplotype here: H2-k.

This clone was seen a few times. A much larger clone is a single base away; this may be a read error. These gene names are mouse names. Other DNA sequences within the sample encode an identical CDR3. Incomplete CDR3 DNA: TGTGCCAGCAGTGATTTAGGAAACTCC. The encoded protein is CASSDLGNS. The full CDR3 is CASSDLGNSDYTF. The chain is built from TRBV13-1 and TRBJ1-2, with D uncertain. The CDR3 is cut off 4 residues early in the read; its end comes from the germline J gene. The germline CDR1 and CDR2 sequences are NSHNY and SYGAGN. The length of the CDR3 is 13 residues. Trimming stripped 1 base from V and 1 base from J, with 5 bases between.

This clone was observed a few times. Any gene name here is a mouse gene name. The read gets to within 4 residues of the CDR3 end, and the germline J gene fills in the rest. Other DNA sequences from this sample encode an identical CDR3 as well. V gene TRBV5 combines with J gene TRBJ2-5, with 8 bases lining up with TRBD1. Germline V gives CDR1 LGHNA, CDR2 YNLKQL (reference sequence). V trimming: 3 bases; J trimming: 1 base; junction bases outside the gene matches: 0. CDR3 length: 14 amino acids. This CDR3 reads CASSQDRDQDTQYF. The sequenced part of the CDR3 DNA is TGTGCCAGCAGCCAGGACAGGGACCAAGAC.

This clone was recorded a few times. Gene names denote mouse genes. The observed sequence ends 4 residues before the CDR3 terminus, with the missing tail filled in from the germline J gene. This sequence joins TRBV5 and TRBJ2-5, with 8 bases fitting TRBD2. Germline CDR1 is LGHNA and CDR2 is YNLKQL (reference sequence). J was trimmed by 3 bases and V by 0 bases; bases with no gene match: 2. This CDR3 comprises 15 residues. The CDR3 sequence is CASSQDVGGQDTQYF. The covered CDR3 bases are TGTGCCAGCAGCCAAGATGTGGGGGGGCAAGAC.

This clone was seen only a few times. Genes here carry mouse names. The CDR3 end lies 4 residues beyond the end of the read and is filled in from the germline J gene. The sample has other DNA sequences that encode this CDR3 too. The rearrangement uses TRBV5 and TRBJ2-5; 8 bases are a match to TRBD1. Germline V gene lookup returns CDR1 LGHNA and CDR2 YNLKQL (reference sequence). The CDR3 covers 14 residues. The CDR3 sequence is CASSQGTGRDTQYF. The CDR3 DNA, read in part, is TGTGCCAGCAGCCAAGGGACAGGGAGGGAC.